The 28 T cell receptor beta chains presented below share a single source sample, sequenced in a study of cytomegalovirus exposure and HLA in healthy donors. Here immunoSEQ multiplex PCR was the method, and the copy in TCRdb shows in-frame clones only, minus some. The sample yields more than 150,000 clones, approximately 83% seen once. Sample: PBMCs. These receptors were collected from a woman aged 18-29 years in good health and CMV-seropositive.

This chain links TRBV6-6 with TRBJ1-5; D gene uncertain. CDR3 length equals 12 residues. Between the trimmed V and J ends, which lost 4 bases and 4 bases, there was a span of 5 bases. Per germline, CDR1 MNHNY and CDR2 SVGAGI (reference sequence). The CDR3 spells CASSSPNQPQHF. CDR3 DNA: TGTGCCAGCAGTTCCCCGAATCAGCCCCAGCATTTT.

In nucleotides, the CDR3 is TGTGCCAGCAGCTTACGGGGTGTCGGAGGGAATGAGCAGTTCTTC. Amino acid sequence: CASSLRGVGGNEQFF. The chain carries TRBV7-9 and TRBJ2-1; tentatively, D is TRBD2 (6 bases). Germline V gene sequence: CDR1 SEHNR, CDR2 FQNEAQ (reference sequence). The CDR3 has 15 residues. Trimming took off 2 bases at V and 7 bases at J, with 15 bases between the two ends.

CDR3 bases: TGTGCCAGCGGGGGGGCCACAGATACGCAGTATTTT. It specifies CASGGATDTQYF. The V call is TRBV6-1, the J call TRBJ2-3, with D possibly being TRBD2 (7 bases). The V end was cut by 8 bases, the J end by 2 bases, with 8 bases between. Germline assignment: CDR1 MNHNS and CDR2 SASEGT. The CDR3 length is 12 residues.

This clone was picked up one time. The chain joins TRBV6-1 to TRBJ1-6; TRBD1 might be the D (6 bases). The CDR3 is 16 residues long. Per germline, CDR1 MNHNS and CDR2 SASEGT. Between the trimmed V and J ends, which lost 1 base and 14 bases, there was a span of 21 bases. The CDR3 DNA follows: TGTGCCAGCAGTGAAGACAGGGACGTTCGGGGGGTAGCCCTCCACTTT. Protein sequence: CASSEDRDVRGVALHF.

The chain has TRBV4-1 and TRBJ1-5; 8 nucleotides line up with TRBD1. Germline CDR1 reads MGHRA; CDR2 reads YSYEKL. This CDR3 region has 16 residues. The V gene end was trimmed by 0 bases and the J gene end by 5 bases; junction bases not matched to a gene: 6. CDR3 bases: TGCGCCAGCAGCCAAGAGGGCAGGGGGCGAGATCAGCCCCAGCATTTT. Its translation is CASSQEGRGRDQPQHF.

The chain combines TRBV18 with TRBJ2-3; 8 bases map to TRBD2. With 0 bases clipped from V and 3 bases from J, the junction kept 5 bases outside the gene matches. CDR1 KGHSH and CDR2 LQKENI come from the germline V gene. This CDR3 has 16 residues. The CDR3 DNA reads TGTGCCAGCTCACCACCGTTGCGGGGGGTTACAGATACGCAGTATTTT. This translates into CASSPPLRGVTDTQYF. Using reference TRBV18 and TRBJ2-3 for the parts outside the CDR3, the full variable domain is NAGVMQNPRHLVRRRGQEARLRCSPMKGHSHVYWYRQLPEEGLKFMVYLQKENIIDESGMPKERFSAEFPKEGPSILRIQQVVRGDSAAYFCASSPPLRGVTDTQYFGPGTRLTVL.

This sequence joins TRBV5-4 and TRBJ1-2; D remains ambiguous. The CDR3 length is 12 residues. CDR1 is SGHNT, CDR2 YYREEE, per germline (reference sequence). The ends were cut back, 0 bases at V and 5 bases at J, with 5 bases in the middle. For the CDR3, the DNA is TGTGCCAGCAGCTTGGATGAGTATGGCTACACCTTC. Its translation: CASSLDEYGYTF.

In this sample, this clone turned up once. V gene TRBV11-2 combines with J gene TRBJ1-2; 8 nucleotides line up with TRBD1. The CDR3 runs to 16 residues. Germline values: CDR1 SGHAT, CDR2 FQNNGV. The V and J ends lost 0 bases and 8 bases, in that order; junction bases with no gene match: 11. CDR3 sequence reads: CASSLDWIQGAEGYTF. CDR3 sequence (DNA): TGTGCCAGCAGCTTAGATTGGATTCAGGGGGCGGAGGGCTACACCTTC.

The chain combines TRBV2 with TRBJ2-5; the D gene is possibly TRBD2 (5 bases). CDR1 is SNHLY, CDR2 FYNNEI, per germline. This CDR3 is 12 amino acids long. The V end was cut by 7 bases, the J end by 4 bases, with 10 bases between. CDR3: CASTSDSETQYF. DNA for the CDR3: TGTGCCAGCACCTCGGACTCAGAGACCCAGTACTTC.

The chain couples TRBV5-4 to TRBJ2-1; the match to TRBD2 covers 12 bases. Per germline, CDR1 SGHNT and CDR2 YYREEE (reference sequence). The length of the CDR3 is 16 residues. V lost 4 bases to trimming and J lost 9 bases; unmatched junction nucleotides: 11. The CDR3 loop reads CASSPGASGGASEQFF. The CDR3 bases are TGTGCCAGCAGCCCAGGGGCTAGCGGGGGGGCCAGTGAGCAGTTCTTC.

V is TRBV14 and J is TRBJ1-5; TRBD1 matches 9 bases. CDR3 size: 14 residues. CDR1 is SGHDN, CDR2 FVKESK, per germline. With 7 bases clipped from V and 5 bases from J, the junction kept 6 bases outside the gene matches. The CDR3, as DNA: TGTGCCAGCAAGAGGACAGGGGAAGATCAGCCCCAGCATTTT. It specifies CASKRTGEDQPQHF. Full variable domain (rest looked up from reference TRBV14 and TRBJ1-5): EAGVTQFPSHSVIEKGQTVTLRCDPISGHDNLYWYRRVMGKEIKFLLHFVKESKQDESGMPNNRFLAERTGGTYSTLKVQPAELEDSGVYFCASKRTGEDQPQHFGDGTRLSIL.

This chain joins TRBV28 and TRBJ2-1, with D perhaps matching TRBD1 (7 bases). There are 14 residues in the CDR3. Germline CDR1 MDHEN, CDR2 SYDVKM. The V end lost 7 bases, the J end lost 5 bases, and 15 bases lay between the germline ends. CDR3 DNA: TGTGCCAGCATGGAGGGACAGCTAAACAATGAGCAGTTCTTC. Its translation: CASMEGQLNNEQFF.

In nucleotides, the CDR3 is TGTGCCAGCAGCCCCCGACTAGCGGGGGGACAAGAGACCCAGTACTTC. Translated: CASSPRLAGGQETQYF. The gene calls are TRBV7-6 and TRBJ2-5; 13 bases line up with TRBD2. Germline lookup yields CDR1 SGHVS and CDR2 FNYEAQ. The CDR3 has 16 residues. Trimming took 5 bases from V and 2 from J; bases not matched to a gene: 5.

This clone was detected a few times. V gene TRBV7-8 combines with J gene TRBJ2-7; a weak D match, TRBD1 (6 bases). V shed 6 bases and J shed 1 base, with 7 bases lying between them. Germline V gene data show CDR1 as SGHVS and CDR2 as FQNEAQ. There are 12 residues in the CDR3. The CDR3, as DNA: TGTGCCAGCAGGGACAGATCCTACGAGCAGTACTTC. Encoded protein: CASRDRSYEQYF.

The chain uses TRBV18 and TRBJ2-2, with 10 bases identical to TRBD1. This CDR3 comprises 13 residues. Germline V CDR1 and CDR2: KGHSH, LQKENI. V lost 6 bases to trimming and J lost 5 bases; unmatched junction nucleotides: 0. CDR3 amino acids: CASSGQGTGELFF. In nucleotides, the CDR3 is TGTGCCAGCTCGGGACAGGGGACCGGGGAGCTGTTTTTT.

The rearrangement joins TRBV29-1 to TRBJ1-3; D gene uncertain. Germline-derived CDR1 and CDR2 are SQVTM and ANQGSEA. V lost 0 bases and J lost 0, with 3 bases in between. The CDR3 has 13 amino acids. CDR3 coding DNA: TGCAGCGTTGAAGAGGCCTCTGGAAACACCATATATTTT. This codes for CSVEEASGNTIYF. The full variable domain, rest sourced from reference TRBV29-1 and TRBJ1-3, is SAVISQKPSRDICQRGTSLTIQCQVDSQVTMMFWYRQQPGQSLTLIATANQGSEATYESGFVIDKFPISRPNLTFSTLTVSNMSPEDSSIYLCSVEEASGNTIYFGEGSWLTVV.

The chain's CDR3 is CASTPGHIYSYNEQFF. CDR3 in DNA: TGTGCCAGTACCCCGGGACATATTTACTCCTACAATGAGCAGTTCTTC. The gene calls are TRBV19 and TRBJ2-1; TRBD1 might be the D (6 bases). The CDR3 runs to 16 residues. Germline V CDR1 and CDR2: LNHDA, SQIVND (reference sequence). V was clipped by 7 bases and J by 0 bases, with 16 bases between them.

The V gene is TRBV2, the J gene TRBJ2-1; 11 nucleotides line up with TRBD2. CDR1 and CDR2 (germline): SNHLY, FYNNEI. This CDR3 comprises 16 residues. V gave up 6 bases and J gave up 4 bases; unmatched junction bases: 8. CDR3: CASRFGTSGTYNEQFF. The DNA for the CDR3 is TGTGCCAGCAGATTCGGGACTAGCGGTACTTACAATGAGCAGTTCTTC.

V is TRBV29-1 and J is TRBJ1-1, with D possibly TRBD1 on 5 matching bases. V gave up 5 bases and J gave up 1 base, with 11 bases separating them. This CDR3 is 13 amino acids long. Looked up from germline, CDR1 is SQVTM and CDR2 is ANQGSEA. The CDR3 sequence: CSVWEGTNTEAFF. CDR3 nucleotides: TGCAGCGTTTGGGAGGGGACGAACACTGAAGCTTTCTTT. The variable domain in full, completed from reference TRBV29-1 and TRBJ1-1, reads SAVISQKPSRDICQRGTSLTIQCQVDSQVTMMFWYRQQPGQSLTLIATANQGSEATYESGFVIDKFPISRPNLTFSTLTVSNMSPEDSSIYLCSVWEGTNTEAFFGQGTRLTVV.

This clone appeared once. The chain joins TRBV6-5 to TRBJ2-1; 9 bases are a match to TRBD2. The V gene's germline CDR1 is MNHEY and CDR2 SVGAGI. Trimming took 6 bases from V and 1 from J; bases not matched to a gene: 4. This CDR3 has 15 amino acids. This chain's CDR3 is CASRFSGGSYNEQFF. Here the CDR3 DNA reads TGTGCCAGCAGATTTAGCGGGGGATCCTACAATGAGCAGTTCTTC.

The J gene is TRBJ2-5, the V gene TRBV5-5, with 7 bases lining up with TRBD1. V lost 1 base, J lost 2 bases, and 5 bases stayed unmatched. CDR1 is SGHKS, CDR2 YYEKEE, per germline (reference sequence). The CDR3 extends over 15 amino acids. The CDR3 DNA reads as TGTGCCAGCAGCTTGCCCCGGGACAGTCAAGAGACCCAGTACTTC. Residues: CASSLPRDSQETQYF. The full variable domain, completed using reference TRBV5-5 and TRBJ2-5, is DAGVTQSPTHLIKTRGQQVTLRCSPISGHKSVSWYQQVLGQGPQFIFQYYEKEERGRGNFPDRFSARQFPNYSSELNVNALLLGDSALYLCASSLPRDSQETQYFGPGTRLLVL.

The chain is built from TRBV6-4 and TRBJ1-2, with 9 bases lining up with TRBD1. The CDR3 sequence is 14 residues long. Germline assignment: CDR1 MRHNA and CDR2 SNTAGT. J was trimmed by 6 bases and V by 2 bases; bases with no gene match: 4. The CDR3 DNA reads as TGTGCCAGCAGTGACGACGGGACAGGGAATGGCTACACCTTC. This encodes CASSDDGTGNGYTF.

The genes are TRBV7-3 and TRBJ2-7; D is possibly TRBD1 (6 bases). This CDR3 is built from 14 residues. V was cut by 5 bases and J by 5 bases, with 16 bases left in between. In germline, CDR1 is SGHTA, CDR2 FQGTGA. In DNA form, the CDR3 reads TGTGCCAGCAGCAAAGGGGGTCCTCTGAACGAGCAGTACTTC. This encodes CASSKGGPLNEQYF.

V gene TRBV4-1 combines with J gene TRBJ2-3, with D tentatively TRBD2 (6 bases). V lost 1 base to trimming and J lost 5 bases, with 19 bases between them. The CDR3 spans 17 residues. Per the germline V gene, CDR1 is MGHRA and CDR2 is YSYEKL. The CDR3 loop reads CASSQGAGRPVLDTQYF. CDR3 in DNA: TGCGCCAGCAGCCAAGGGGCGGGACGGCCGGTTTTAGATACGCAGTATTTT.

The gene calls are TRBV7-9 and TRBJ2-7, with 7 bases lining up with TRBD2. Losses at the gene ends were 5 bases for V and 3 bases for J; bases not matched to a gene: 13. This CDR3 contains 16 residues. Germline lookup yields CDR1 SEHNR and CDR2 FQNEAQ (reference sequence). CDR3: CASSPRGLGGSYEQYF. In nucleotides, the CDR3 is TGTGCCAGCAGCCCGCGCGGACTAGGAGGAAGCTACGAGCAGTACTTC.

The chain recombines TRBV29-1 with TRBJ2-1, with D possibly TRBD2 on 5 matching bases. V was trimmed by 8 bases and J by 0 bases, leaving 11 bases between them. Germline loops: CDR1 SQVTM, CDR2 ANQGSEA. This CDR3 is built from 13 residues. DNA of the CDR3: TGCAGCACTAGTACCCTCTCCTACAATGAGCAGTTCTTC. Translating it yields CSTSTLSYNEQFF.

V usage is TRBV28 and J usage is TRBJ2-3; TRBD1 matches 7 bases. CDR1 is MDHEN and CDR2 is SYDVKM in the germline V gene. This CDR3 has 15 residues. V dropped 8 bases and J dropped 1; count of bases not matched to a gene: 9. The CDR3 is CASGRQGVGTDTQYF. CDR3 nucleotides: TGTGCCAGCGGACGACAGGGAGTTGGCACAGATACGCAGTATTTT.

This clone turned up a few times. The chain joins TRBV2 to TRBJ2-1; D is perhaps TRBD2 (6 bases). This CDR3 is built from 17 residues. CDR1 and CDR2 from the germline V gene are SNHLY and FYNNEI. V was trimmed by 0 bases and J by 8 bases, leaving 20 bases between them. This chain's CDR3 is CASSEAGTSWTDDEQFF. CDR3 in DNA: TGTGCCAGCAGTGAAGCGGGAACTAGCTGGACTGACGATGAGCAGTTCTTC. Looking up the rest from reference TRBV2 and TRBJ2-1 gives the full variable domain: EPEVTQTPSHQVTQMGQEVILRCVPISNHLYFYWYRQILGQKVEFLVSFYNNEISEKSEIFDDQFSVERPDGSNFTLKIRSTKLEDSAMYFCASSEAGTSWTDDEQFFGPGTRLTVL.